This T cell receptor beta chain was found in a study of patients and donors after allogeneic stem cell transplantation. Each CDR3 protein gets one entry after TCRdb re-called the RT-PCR reads with MiXCR. Of approximately 61,000 distinct CDR3 sequences listed, more than 10% are singletons. Germline V lookup: CDR1 SGDLS, CDR2 YYNGEE. This CDR3 is 14 amino acids long. V shed 3 bases, J shed 3 bases, and the junction held 3 bases outside the gene matches. This clonotype has more than one count but fewer than ten. The chain employs TRBV9 and TRBJ2-7; 10 bases map to TRBD2. The material sequenced was blood, either unsorted or a sorted T cell fraction (not recorded which). This receptor was identified in a human donor who was either an allogeneic HSCT recipient or a stem cell or donor lymphocyte infusion donor (not recorded which). It is not recorded whose cells these are; they may come from a transplant donor. Here the CDR3 reads CASSGGLASYEQYF. In nucleotides, the CDR3 is TGTGCCAGCAGCGGGGGACTAGCGAGCTACGAGCAGTACTTC.